The entry that follows covers one T cell receptor (beta chain) sequence. V trimming: 7 bases; J trimming: 3 bases; junction bases outside the gene matches: 9. The CDR3 consists of 16 residues. CDR1 and CDR2 (germline): MDHEN, SYDVKM. The data belong to a study of T cell responses to AZD1222 COVID-19 vaccine. Clones were sequenced by immunoSEQ multiplex PCR, and TCRdb holds only the in-frame ones, with some missing. Seen here are 150,000 or so clones, 85% to 95% observed once, and the top ten hold about 3.8%. The sequence was obtained from an adult who received the AZD1222 COVID-19 vaccine. V and J are TRBV28 and TRBJ1-6, with 7 bases lining up with TRBD1. This specimen was peripheral blood, taken 28 days after the second AZD1222 dose. This CDR3 reads CASTPSDRFYNSPLHF. The CDR3 nucleotides read TGTGCCAGCACCCCATCGGACAGGTTCTATAATTCACCCCTCCACTTT.